These 4 T cell receptor beta chains came from one sample sequenced in a study of shared clonotypes between healthy human individuals. The protocol was immunoSEQ multiplex PCR, while the TCRdb copy is restricted to in-frame clones and leaves out a portion. The sample holds around 2.5 million clones, 93% seen once. Sequencing was done on a sample of naive CD4+ T cells from PBMCs. This sample's subset: CD45RA+ positively selected. These receptors all come from a man aged 18 to 29 in good health. Some clones in this sample may be carry-over from other donors' samples.

This rearrangement joins TRBV19 to TRBJ2-7, with D perhaps TRBD2 (6 bases). This CDR3 region has 13 residues. Germline-derived CDR1 and CDR2 are LNHDA and SQIVND (reference sequence). Trimming shortened V by 4 bases and J by 6 bases, and 13 bases separated the two germline ends. Here the CDR3 reads CASSRALGGEQYF. CDR3 nucleotides: TGTGCCAGTAGTAGGGCCCTCGGGGGCGAGCAGTACTTC.

This chain links TRBV7-2 with TRBJ2-7; TRBD2 matches at 14 bases. This CDR3 contains 20 residues. CDR1 and CDR2 from the germline V gene are SGHTA and FQGNSA. V lost 0 bases and J lost 5; bases outside the gene matches: 15. Here the CDR3 DNA reads TGTGCCAGCAGCTTAGCCCCTGGACTAGCGGGAGGCTTACTTCGTAACGAGCAGTACTTC. This gives the protein CASSLAPGLAGGLLRNEQYF.

Comments on this clone: Other DNA sequences within the sample encode an identical CDR3. The J gene is TRBJ2-5, the V gene TRBV9; a possible D gene is TRBD1 (5 bases). V lost 0 bases, J lost 5 bases, and 14 bases lay in between. Germline CDR1 reads SGDLS; CDR2 reads YYNGEE. The CDR3 sequence is 15 residues long. CDR3 residues: CASSVAAGRGETQYF. CDR3 bases: TGTGCCAGCAGCGTAGCGGCAGGGCGAGGTGAGACCCAGTACTTC.

This chain joins TRBV7-3 and TRBJ2-7; D gene ambiguous. With 5 bases removed from V and 2 bases from J, the gap between germline ends came to 10 bases. Germline V gene data show CDR1 as SGHTA and CDR2 as FQGTGA. The CDR3 sequence is 13 residues long. CDR3: CASSPSLPYEQYF. In DNA, the CDR3 is TGTGCCAGCAGCCCGAGCCTACCCTACGAGCAGTACTTC.